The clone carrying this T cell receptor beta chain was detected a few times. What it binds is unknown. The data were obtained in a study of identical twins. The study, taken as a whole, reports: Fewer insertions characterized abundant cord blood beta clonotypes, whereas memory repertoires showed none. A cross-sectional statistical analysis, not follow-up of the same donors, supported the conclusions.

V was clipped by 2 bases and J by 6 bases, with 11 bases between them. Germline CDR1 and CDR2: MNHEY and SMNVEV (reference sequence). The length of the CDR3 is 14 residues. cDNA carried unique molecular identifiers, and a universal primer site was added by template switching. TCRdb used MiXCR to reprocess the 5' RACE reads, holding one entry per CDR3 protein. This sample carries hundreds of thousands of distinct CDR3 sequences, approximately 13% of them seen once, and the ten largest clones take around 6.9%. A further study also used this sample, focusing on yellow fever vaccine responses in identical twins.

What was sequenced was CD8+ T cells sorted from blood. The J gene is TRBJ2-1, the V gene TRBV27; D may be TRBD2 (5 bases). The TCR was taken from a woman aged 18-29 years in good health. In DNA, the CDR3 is TGTGCCAGCAGTTTAAATGAGGGAAGCAATGAGCAGTTCTTC. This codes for CASSLNEGSNEQFF.